Given below is one T cell receptor beta chain in context. PCR was performed a second time for roughly 6 to 12 cycles using a sample-barcoded 5' primer and a J-beta primer mix. MiXCR was run by TCRdb on the 5' RACE reads, yielding one entry per CDR3 protein. Altogether over 750,000 distinct CDR3 sequences are present, just under 25% being singletons, with the ten largest covering 9.4%. Drawn from each donor were about 9 milliliters of peripheral blood. The data derive from a study of blood T cells in healthy people across ages. Study at large: For every two T cells, template switching captured about one barcoded beta molecule.

This same sample was also taken into another study, of T cells of mothers and their children. That study reports: The study recruited a few healthy Caucasian mothers and their six children as donors. The entire RNA extract went into cDNA synthesis at 1.5 ug per 15 ul.

This clonotype originated in a boy aged 10-17 years in good health. The specimen sequenced was blood.

The CDR3 here is CSVEAQGTGTETQYF. As DNA, the CDR3 is TGCAGCGTTGAAGCCCAGGGGACAGGGACAGAGACCCAGTACTTC. V usage is TRBV29-1 and J usage is TRBJ2-5, with 9 bases lining up with TRBD1. The CDR3 runs to 15 residues. Germline V CDR1 and CDR2: SQVTM, ANQGSEA. Germline trimming cut 1 base from V and 4 bases from J; bases unmatched to any gene: 7.